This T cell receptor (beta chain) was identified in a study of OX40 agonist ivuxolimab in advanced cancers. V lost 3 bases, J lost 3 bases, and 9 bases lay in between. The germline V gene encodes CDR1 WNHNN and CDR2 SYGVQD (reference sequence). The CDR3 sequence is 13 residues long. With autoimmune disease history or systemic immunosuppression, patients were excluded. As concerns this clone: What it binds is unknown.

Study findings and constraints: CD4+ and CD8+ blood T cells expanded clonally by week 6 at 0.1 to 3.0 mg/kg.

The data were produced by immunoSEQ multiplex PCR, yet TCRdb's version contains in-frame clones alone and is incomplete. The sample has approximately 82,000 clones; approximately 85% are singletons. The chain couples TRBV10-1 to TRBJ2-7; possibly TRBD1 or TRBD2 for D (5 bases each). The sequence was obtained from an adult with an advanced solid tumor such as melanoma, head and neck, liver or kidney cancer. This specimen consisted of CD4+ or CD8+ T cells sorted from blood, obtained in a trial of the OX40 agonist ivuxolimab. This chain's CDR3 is CASSEGTLYEQYF. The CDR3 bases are TGCGCCAGCAGTGAAGGGACCCTCTACGAGCAGTACTTC.